This T cell receptor (beta chain) is from a study of T cells after yellow fever vaccination. This CDR3 spans 14 amino acids. The ends lost 7 bases at V and 8 bases at J; junction bases unmatched: 10. Germline CDR1 reads SGHTA; CDR2 reads FQGNSA. Notes on this clonotype: Its specificity is unknown.

UMIs and a universal primer site were added when TCR cDNA was made by 5'RACE template switching. TCRdb reprocessed the 5' RACE reads with MiXCR, giving one entry per CDR3 protein. The data contain approximately 510,000 distinct CDR3 sequences, around a fifth of them singletons. Study-level points and caveats: Weaker overall, the secondary response nonetheless peaked faster (day 5 versus 15). Shared CD4/CD8 clonotypes were a small share, likely from convergent recombination. The study re-detected most primary-vaccination clones after the booster (96% CD4, roughly 91% CD8).

Sequencing was performed on PBMCs, taken less than 25 days after the first yellow fever vaccination. V and J are TRBV7-2 and TRBJ2-1; TRBD2 agrees at 8 bases. This TCR was recovered from a man younger than 35 who received the YFV17D yellow fever vaccine. The CDR3 protein is CASTFGGGPYEQFF. The CDR3 DNA reads TGTGCCAGCACCTTTGGCGGGGGGCCGTATGAGCAGTTCTTC.